This is a list of T cell receptor beta chains from one sample in a study of T cells expressing NK-cell markers. TCRdb reprocessed the 5' RACE reads, with one entry per CDR3 protein and no DNA. This sample's table has 150,000 to 200,000 distinct CDR3 sequences. The sequenced sample was blood T cells: a sorted CD56 or NKG2C T cell subset, CD4+ or CD8+ T cells, or bulk PBMC T cells (not recorded which). The receptors here all came from a man aged 18 to 69 in good health. Both conserved end residues are part of each CDR3. Fields, in order: V gene, J gene, CDR3 protein.

>TRBV6-5|TRBJ2-7
CASSSGTEPEQYF
>TRBV6-5|TRBJ2-1
CASSYGTGAAYNEQFF
>TRBV9|TRBJ2-2
CASSVPFPGELFF
>TRBV6-1|TRBJ2-3
CASRPGLAWADTQYF
>TRBV27|TRBJ1-1
CASSLLVGGLGTEAFF
>TRBV28|TRBJ2-3
CASSPYKASDTQYF
>TRBV5-6|TRBJ2-6
CASSPGYGANVLTF
>TRBV14|TRBJ2-5
CASSQESNRWTQYF
>TRBV28|TRBJ2-3
CASSFFGEGADTQYF
>TRBV27|TRBJ2-7
CASSSHGGSSYEQYF
>TRBV5-8|TRBJ2-7
CASSNRGNSYEQYF
>TRBV15|TRBJ2-7
CATSSLASYEQYF
>TRBV6-2/TRBV6-3|TRBJ2-4
CASSYRTSGGNIQYF
>TRBV3-1|TRBJ2-1
CASSPDWGASSYNEQFF
>TRBV20-1|TRBJ1-6
CSARDKGEIPYNSPLHF
>TRBV7-9|TRBJ1-1
CASSLNQIEAFF
>TRBV2|TRBJ1-5
CASRERTDSNQPQHF
>TRBV20-1|TRBJ1-6
CSASLDLASSYNSPLHF
>TRBV7-9|TRBJ2-1
CASSPTGASYNEQFF
>TRBV19|TRBJ2-1
CASSIGSSSYNEQFF
>TRBV27|TRBJ1-5
CASSLTGYSNQPQHF
>TRBV2|TRBJ1-5
CASSDIWENQPQHF
>TRBV7-9|TRBJ2-1
CASSLPKSSYNEQFF
>TRBV7-8|TRBJ2-3
CASSTQPGPTTDTQYF
>TRBV6-5|TRBJ2-1
CASSYSFIGGYNEQFF
>TRBV11-2|TRBJ2-7
CASSLAASHAYEQYF
>TRBV10-2|TRBJ1-2
CASSIGTGVYGYTF
>TRBV4-1|TRBJ1-2
CASSQDQGAARDYTF
>TRBV9|TRBJ1-1
CASGGGTNTEAFF
>TRBV6-5|TRBJ2-5
CASSYSSQGGETQYF
>TRBV9|TRBJ2-7
CASSVDPTSLEQYF
>TRBV27|TRBJ2-3
CASSSPSGGVADTQYF
>TRBV24-1|TRBJ1-4
CATSDYGEKLFF
>TRBV5-1|TRBJ2-1
CASSSGGGRNEQFF
>TRBV19|TRBJ1-1
CASSIGGMGTEAFF
>TRBV27|TRBJ1-5
CASRRGTNQPQHF
>TRBV2|TRBJ2-7
CASTVTGVSSYEQYF
>TRBV20-1|TRBJ2-1
CSARDRGLDNNEQFF
>TRBV6-1|TRBJ1-5
CASSEAGGLGQPQHF
>TRBV4-2|TRBJ1-2
CASSQGQDDYGYTF
>TRBV6-2/TRBV6-3|TRBJ1-1
CASSSQGGGTEAFF
>TRBV25-1|TRBJ2-3
CARKDSRTENKTSETTDTQYF
>TRBV6-4|TRBJ2-7
CASSDGGESYEQYF
>TRBV6-1|TRBJ2-5
CASSVRLRETQYF
>TRBV10-2|TRBJ2-1
CASSERRPEEPNEQFF
>TRBV20-1|TRBJ2-7
CSASTKKQGTPEQYF
>TRBV7-9|TRBJ2-1
CASSLVGGGNEQFF
>TRBV19|TRBJ1-5
CASRLGNQPQHF
>TRBV9|TRBJ2-3
CASSLAGGRSLTDTQYF
>TRBV7-9|TRBJ1-2
CATRRGETNYGYTF
>TRBV20-1|TRBJ2-7
CSAGGQGWRYEQYF
>TRBV4-2|TRBJ2-6
CASSQDRGSGANVLTF
>TRBV6-1|TRBJ2-1
CASSVRGAYYNEQFF
>TRBV20-1|TRBJ2-5
CSARDRTSGGAIGETQYF
>TRBV6-4|TRBJ1-2
CASSEASGSYGYTF